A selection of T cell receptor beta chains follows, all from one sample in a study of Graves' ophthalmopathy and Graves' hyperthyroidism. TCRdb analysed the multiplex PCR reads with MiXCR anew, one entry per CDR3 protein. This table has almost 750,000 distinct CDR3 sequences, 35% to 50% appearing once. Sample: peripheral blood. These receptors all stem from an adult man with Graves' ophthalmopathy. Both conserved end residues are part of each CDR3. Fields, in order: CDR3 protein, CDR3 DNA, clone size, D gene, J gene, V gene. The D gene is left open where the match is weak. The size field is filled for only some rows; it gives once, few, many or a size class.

CASSIGQMNTEAFF TGTGCCAGCAGTATAGGACAGATGAACACTGAAGCTTTCTTT few . TRBJ1-1 TRBV10-3
CRATQGWVNTEAFF TGCAGGGCAACCCAGGGTTGGGTGAACACTGAAGCTTTCTTT . . TRBJ1-1 TRBV20-1
CASSSGTSGSETQYF TGTGCCAGCAGCTCGGGGACTAGCGGGAGTGAGACCCAGTACTTC many TRBD2 TRBJ2-5 TRBV7-2
CASSSKALHETQYF TGTGCCAGCAGCTCCAAAGCGCTACACGAGACCCAGTACTTC few . TRBJ2-5 TRBV11-2
CASSPGLQEETQYF TGTGCCAGCAGCCCGGGACTCCAAGAGGAGACCCAGTACTTC . . TRBJ2-5 TRBV7-6
CASTRLAGVGETQYF TGTGCCAGCACTAGACTAGCGGGAGTGGGAGAGACCCAGTACTTC . TRBD2 TRBJ2-5 TRBV6-1
CSVDAGGFDEQYF TGCAGCGTTGACGCAGGGGGGTTCGATGAGCAGTACTTC . . TRBJ2-7 TRBV29-1
CSAPLRGYEQYF TGCAGTGCGCCCCTTAGAGGATACGAGCAGTACTTC . . TRBJ2-7 TRBV20-1
CASKPGQVGVSGYTF TGTGCCAGCAAGCCGGGACAGGTTGGGGTTTCAGGCTACACCTTC . TRBD1 TRBJ1-2 TRBV2
CASRAGMGMNTEAFF TGTGCCAGCAGGGCAGGTATGGGGATGAACACTGAAGCTTTCTTT few . TRBJ1-1 TRBV6-5
CAGSALGDTEAFF TGTGCCGGCAGCGCGCTTGGAGACACTGAAGCTTTCTTT once . TRBJ1-1 TRBV7-8
CATSSLGQGASGTEAFF TGTGCCACCAGCAGTTTAGGTCAGGGGGCCTCGGGGACTGAAGCTTTCTTT . TRBD1 TRBJ1-1 TRBV15
CASSYGQGGSEQYF TGCGCCAGCAGCTATGGACAGGGGGGTTCCGAGCAGTACTTC . TRBD1 TRBJ2-7 TRBV7-9
CASSQPGTGFGEQYF TGTGCCAGCAGCCAACCCGGGACAGGGTTCGGGGAGCAGTACTTC . TRBD1 TRBJ2-7 TRBV14
CAISWRGNTEAFF TGTGCCATCAGTTGGAGGGGGAACACTGAAGCTTTCTTT many . TRBJ1-1 TRBV10-3
CASSSGNYNSPLHF TGTGCCAGCAGCTCCGGGAACTATAATTCACCCCTCCACTTT many . TRBJ1-6 TRBV6-6
CATSRVRQGQYGYTF TGTGCCACCAGCAGAGTCAGACAGGGCCAGTATGGCTACACCTTC . TRBD1 TRBJ1-2 TRBV15
CASSVGGQGGTEAFF TGTGCCAGCAGCGTAGGGGGACAGGGGGGGACTGAAGCTTTCTTT . TRBD1 TRBJ1-1 TRBV9
CASSLGTGGRSRGYTF TGTGCCAGCAGCCTAGGGACAGGGGGCAGGTCGAGGGGCTACACCTTC . TRBD1 TRBJ1-2 TRBV7-2
CASSPQSTQEKLFF TGTGCCAGCTCACCACAAAGTACACAGGAAAAACTGTTTTTT . . TRBJ1-4 TRBV14
CSAPDGTNYEQYF TGCAGTGCTCCGGACGGAACCAACTACGAGCAGTACTTC many . TRBJ2-7 TRBV20-1
CSVGQGTTNTIYF TGCAGCGTTGGACAGGGGACGACGAACACCATATATTTT . TRBD1 TRBJ1-3 TRBV29-1
CASMGQGHSGNTIYF TGCGCCAGCATGGGGCAGGGCCACTCTGGAAACACCATATATTTT . . TRBJ1-3 TRBV5-1
CASSLDGQGNSNTEAFF TGCGCCAGCAGCTTGGATGGACAGGGGAACTCCAACACTGAAGCTTTCTTT . TRBD1 TRBJ1-1 TRBV5-1
CSARPQESYGYTF TGCAGTGCTAGGCCACAGGAGTCCTATGGCTACACCTTC . . TRBJ1-2 TRBV20-1
CASSLKGGVNTEAFF TGTGCCAGCAGCCTCAAAGGAGGTGTGAACACTGAAGCTTTCTTT many . TRBJ1-1 TRBV7-9
CASSITGTGLYNSPLHF TGTGCCAGCAGCATTACCGGGACAGGTCTATATAATTCACCCCTCCACTTT . TRBD1 TRBJ1-6 TRBV11-1
CASSLVGGFNTEAFF TGCGCCAGCAGCTTGGTTGGAGGGTTTAACACTGAAGCTTTCTTT few . TRBJ1-1 TRBV5-1
CASSLFRAGEQYF TGTGCCAGCAGTTTATTTAGAGCCGGCGAGCAGTACTTC . . TRBJ2-7 TRBV7-2
CSARVNGPTYEQYF TGCAGTGCTAGAGTCAACGGGCCCACCTACGAGCAGTACTTC . . TRBJ2-7 TRBV20-1
CASSYEQTNTGELFF TGTGCCAGCAGTTACGAACAGACGAACACCGGGGAGCTGTTTTTT . . TRBJ2-2 TRBV7-6
CASTSDGGRDQPQHF TGTGCCAGTACCTCCGACGGGGGTCGTGACCAGCCCCAGCATTTT many . TRBJ1-5 TRBV19
CASRTGLANEQYF TGTGCCAGCAGGACGGGACTAGCCAACGAGCAGTACTTC few TRBD2 TRBJ2-7 TRBV25-1
CASSLGSQGVNSPLHF TGTGCCAGCAGCTTAGGTTCGCAGGGGGTTAATTCACCCCTCCACTTT . TRBD1 TRBJ1-6 TRBV7-6
CAISDPRGNAEAFF TGTGCCATCAGTGATCCAAGGGGGAACGCTGAAGCTTTCTTT few . TRBJ1-1 TRBV10-3
CASSSWTGGGYGYTF TGTGCCAGCAGCTCCTGGACAGGGGGCGGCTATGGCTACACCTTC many TRBD1 TRBJ1-2 TRBV5-8
CAISEYGRQGVNTEAFF TGTGCCATCAGTGAGTACGGTAGACAGGGGGTGAACACTGAAGCTTTCTTT many TRBD1 TRBJ1-1 TRBV10-3
CSARPGTGSQPQHF TGCAGTGCTCGTCCCGGGACAGGGAGTCAGCCCCAGCATTTT few TRBD1 TRBJ1-5 TRBV20-1
CSVEPSGTGVGYTF TGCAGCGTTGAACCATCCGGGACAGGGGTTGGCTACACCTTC . TRBD1 TRBJ1-2 TRBV29-1
CASSLGRFGGQTGELFF TGTGCCAGCAGCTTAGGACGTTTCGGGGGCCAGACCGGGGAGCTGTTTTTT few . TRBJ2-2 TRBV7-8
CATLTSGGVETQYF TGTGCCACCCTGACTAGCGGGGGGGTAGAGACCCAGTACTTC . TRBD2 TRBJ2-5 TRBV2
CASSQDGRSSYEQYF TGTGCCAGCAGCCAAGACGGGAGAAGCTCCTACGAGCAGTACTTC . . TRBJ2-7 TRBV4-2
CASSPGQGNTGELFF TGTGCCAGCAGCCCAGGACAGGGGAACACCGGGGAGCTGTTTTTT many TRBD1 TRBJ2-2 TRBV9
CASSVGRGQETQYF TGTGCCAGCAGTGTTGGCAGGGGGCAAGAGACCCAGTACTTC many TRBD1 TRBJ2-5 TRBV2
CASSLTRDRETQYF TGTGCCAGCAGCTTAACCAGGGATCGAGAGACCCAGTACTTC many . TRBJ2-5 TRBV7-3
CASSFRDSTTQYF TGTGCCAGCAGTTTTCGGGACAGCACGACCCAGTACTTC . TRBD1 TRBJ2-5 TRBV7-3
CSASRGGDGYTF TGCAGTGCTAGTCGGGGAGGTGATGGCTACACCTTC . . TRBJ1-2 TRBV20-1
CASSLMRVTSPYNSPLHF TGTGCCAGCAGCTTAATGCGGGTTACGTCCCCATATAATTCACCCCTCCACTTT . . TRBJ1-6 TRBV7-9
CASSLVSPGSTSSYEQYF TGTGCCAGCAGCTTAGTTTCGCCCGGGTCTACTAGCTCCTACGAGCAGTACTTC few . TRBJ2-7 TRBV11-2
CASSLGREDTGETQYF TGTGCCAGCAGCCTGGGGCGGGAGGACACCGGGGAGACCCAGTACTTC . TRBD2 TRBJ2-5 TRBV7-3
CASSLEFWLGELFF TGTGCCAGCAGCTTAGAATTTTGGCTCGGGGAGCTGTTTTTT . . TRBJ2-2 TRBV7-2
CASLDRGQETQYF TGTGCCAGTCTTGACAGGGGGCAAGAGACCCAGTACTTC few TRBD1 TRBJ2-5 TRBV19
CAISRPGQGFNYGYTF TGTGCCATCAGTCGACCTGGACAGGGGTTTAACTATGGCTACACCTTC many TRBD1 TRBJ1-2 TRBV10-3
CASSFSDRGSAEQYF TGTGCCAGCAGTTTCTCGGACAGGGGATCGGCCGAGCAGTACTTC . TRBD1 TRBJ2-7 TRBV12-3/TRBV12-4
CASISMGGNGYTF TGTGCCAGCATCTCAATGGGGGGCAATGGCTACACCTTC . . TRBJ1-2 TRBV11-1